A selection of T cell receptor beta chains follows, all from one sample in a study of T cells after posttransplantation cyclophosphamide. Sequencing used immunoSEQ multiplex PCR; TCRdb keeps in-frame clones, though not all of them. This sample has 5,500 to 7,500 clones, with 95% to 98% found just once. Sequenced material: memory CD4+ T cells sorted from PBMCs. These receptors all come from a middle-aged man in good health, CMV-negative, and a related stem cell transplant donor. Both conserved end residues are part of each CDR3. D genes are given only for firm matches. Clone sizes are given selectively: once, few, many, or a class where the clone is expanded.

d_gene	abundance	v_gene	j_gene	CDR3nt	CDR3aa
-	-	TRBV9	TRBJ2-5	TGTGCCAGCAGCGTAGCTACGACGTCCGGGGAGACCCAGTACTTC	CASSVATTSGETQYF
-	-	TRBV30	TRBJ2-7	TGTGCCTGGAGTGTAGGCGGCGGGACTGGGGAGCAGTACTTC	CAWSVGGGTGEQYF
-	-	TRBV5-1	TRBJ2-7	TGCGCCAGCAGCACCTACGCTGGGGCCAGCTCCTACGAGCAGTACTTC	CASSTYAGASSYEQYF
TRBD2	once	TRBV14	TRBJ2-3	TGTGCCAGCAGCCAAGCCGGGACTAGCGCGATGATCTTCACAGATACGCAGTATTTT	CASSQAGTSAMIFTDTQYF
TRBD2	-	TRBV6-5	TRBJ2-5	TGTGCCAGCAGTTACTCGGGCGGGGGGCGTTGGGAGACCCAGTACTTC	CASSYSGGGRWETQYF
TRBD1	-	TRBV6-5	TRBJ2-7	TGTGCCAGCGCGTACCGCGGACAGGGGGCTTACGAGCAGTACTTC	CASAYRGQGAYEQYF
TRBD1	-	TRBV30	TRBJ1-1	TGTGCCTGGAATCTACGTCGACAGGGGAGCGGAGCTTTCTTT	CAWNLRRQGSGAFF
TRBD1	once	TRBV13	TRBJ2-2	TGTGCCAGCAGCTCCTGGACAGGGGGCAGCGGGGAGCTGTTTTTT	CASSSWTGGSGELFF
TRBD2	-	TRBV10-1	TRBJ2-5	TGCGCCAGCAGCGGACTAGCGGGTAGTCAAGAGACCCAGTACTTC	CASSGLAGSQETQYF
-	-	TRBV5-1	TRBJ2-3	TGCGCCAGCAGCTCTCTAAGTGGTAGCACAGATACGCAGTATTTT	CASSSLSGSTDTQYF
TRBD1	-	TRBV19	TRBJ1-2	TGTGCCAGTAGTATTAATTATCCGACAGGGAACTATGGCTACACCTTC	CASSINYPTGNYGYTF
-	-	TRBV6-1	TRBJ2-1	TGTGCCAGCAGGACCCTGGGACAAAGAGAGTTCTTC	CASRTLGQREFF
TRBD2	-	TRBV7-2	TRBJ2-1	TGTGCCAGCAGCCCCGGGGGGGGTAGTCGCCGCCGCAATGAGCAGTTCTTC	CASSPGGGSRRRNEQFF
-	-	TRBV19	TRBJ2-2	TGTGCCAGTAGCCAGACAGGAGATCAAACCGGGGAGCTGTTTTTT	CASSQTGDQTGELFF
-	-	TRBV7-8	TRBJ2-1	TGTGCCAGCAGCTTAGGAGCCACCGATGAGCAGTTCTTC	CASSLGATDEQFF
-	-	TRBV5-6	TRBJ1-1	TGTGCCAGCAGCAAAAGGACCGGGGGGAACACTGAAGCTTTCTTT	CASSKRTGGNTEAFF
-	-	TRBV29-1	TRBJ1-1	TGCAGCGTTGTTAGGACAGCTCAGAACACTGAAGCTTTCTTT	CSVVRTAQNTEAFF
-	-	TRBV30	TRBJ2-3	TGTGCCTGGAGGCCGCGGTCTCCTGCAGATACGCAGTATTTT	CAWRPRSPADTQYF
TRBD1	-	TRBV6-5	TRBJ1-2	TGTGCCTGTTCCCGGGACAGTAACTATGGCTACACCTTC	CACSRDSNYGYTF
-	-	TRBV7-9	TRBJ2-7	TGTGCCAGCAGCTGGCAGGAGGCATCCTACGAGCAGTACTTC	CASSWQEASYEQYF
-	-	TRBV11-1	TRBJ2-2	TGTGCCAGCAGCCCCCAGTACACCGGGGAGCTGTTTTTT	CASSPQYTGELFF
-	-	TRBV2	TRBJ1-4	TGTGCCAGCAGGAACAGGGTTGGGGATGAAAAACTGTTTTTT	CASRNRVGDEKLFF
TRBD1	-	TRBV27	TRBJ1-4	TGTGCCAGCAGTTTATGGGGGACAGGAAATGAAAAACTGTTTTTT	CASSLWGTGNEKLFF
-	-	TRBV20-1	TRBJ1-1	TGCAGTGAACGGGGTGGCACTGAAGCTTTCTTT	CSERGGTEAFF
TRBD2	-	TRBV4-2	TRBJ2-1	TGTGCCAGCAGCTTCAGCGGGAGCTCCTACAATGAGCAGTTCTTC	CASSFSGSSYNEQFF
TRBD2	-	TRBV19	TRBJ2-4	TGTGCCAGTAGTATGTGGAGCGGGGGAATAAACATTCAGTACTTC	CASSMWSGGINIQYF
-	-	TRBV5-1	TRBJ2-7	TGCGCCAGCAGCTTGGACTTCTACGAGCAGTACTTC	CASSLDFYEQYF
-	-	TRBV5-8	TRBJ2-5	TGTGCCAGCAGCCCCATGGTAGGAGGGACCCAGTACTTC	CASSPMVGGTQYF
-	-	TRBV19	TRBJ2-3	TGTGCCAGTAGTTCACTTGGGGAGAGAGATACGCAGTATTTT	CASSSLGERDTQYF
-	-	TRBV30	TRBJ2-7	TGTGCCTGGAGTGGACATCCGAGCTCCTACGAGCAGTACTTC	CAWSGHPSSYEQYF
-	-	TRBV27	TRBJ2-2	TGTGCCAGCAGTTTATGGGCGGCAGGGGTGTACACCGGGGAGCTGTTTTTT	CASSLWAAGVYTGELFF
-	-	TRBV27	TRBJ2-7	TGTGCCAGCAGTTCCTCCCGTGACAGAAGCTACGAGCAGTACTTC	CASSSSRDRSYEQYF
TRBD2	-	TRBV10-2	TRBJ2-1	TGCGCCAGTACGGGACTAGCGGGAGGCGAGCAGTTCTTC	CASTGLAGGEQFF
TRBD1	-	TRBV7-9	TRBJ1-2	TGTGCCAGCACCATCGGGGGACAGGGCAGTGGCTACACCTTC	CASTIGGQGSGYTF
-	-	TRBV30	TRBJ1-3	TGTGCCTGGAGTGTAAACAGGAGGGACACCATATATTTT	CAWSVNRRDTIYF
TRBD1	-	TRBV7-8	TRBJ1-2	TGTGCCAGCAGCACCCCAGGGGGAGCCTATGGCTACACCTTC	CASSTPGGAYGYTF
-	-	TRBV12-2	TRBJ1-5	TGTGCAAGTCGCTTTGCAGGGGAAACCGCGGATCAGCCCCAGCATTTT	CASRFAGETADQPQHF
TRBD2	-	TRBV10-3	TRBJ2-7	TGTGCCATCAGTGAGTCGCTAGCGGGAGAAGGTCACGAGCAGTACTTC	CAISESLAGEGHEQYF
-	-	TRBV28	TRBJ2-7	TGTGCCAGCATAAAGGGGGGAGGGGAGCAGTACTTC	CASIKGGGEQYF
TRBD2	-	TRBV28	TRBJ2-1	TGTGCCAGCACCTTATGGGGGACTAGCAGTTATGAGCAGTTCTTC	CASTLWGTSSYEQFF
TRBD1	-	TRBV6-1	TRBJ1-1	TGTGCCAGCTCTTTTACAGGGGGCGACGGTGAAGCTTTCTTT	CASSFTGGDGEAFF
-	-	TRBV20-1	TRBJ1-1	TGCGGGGGGGCGGACACTGAAGCTTTCTTT	CGGADTEAFF
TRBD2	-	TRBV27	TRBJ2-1	TGTGCCAGCAGTCGACTAGCGGGGAGCTCCTACAATGAGCAGTTCTTC	CASSRLAGSSYNEQFF
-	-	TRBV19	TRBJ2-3	TGTGCCTCCCGCCAGGAGGGGGGGGATACGCAGTATTTT	CASRQEGGDTQYF
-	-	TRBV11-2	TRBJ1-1	TGTGCCAGCACCGCGCGGGGGGGCGGAGACACTGAAGCTTTCTTT	CASTARGGGDTEAFF
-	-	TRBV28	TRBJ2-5	TGTGCCAGCACCCCCCACGGGGCAGGGGAAGAGACCCAGTACTTC	CASTPHGAGEETQYF
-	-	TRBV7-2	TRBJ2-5	TGTGCCAGCAGCTTCATGAGAGAGACCCAGTACTTC	CASSFMRETQYF
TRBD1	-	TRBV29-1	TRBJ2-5	TGCAGCGTTGAAGGACAGGGGGAGACCCAGTACTTC	CSVEGQGETQYF
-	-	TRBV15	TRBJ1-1	TGTGCCACCAGCAGAGATAGTTCCTACACTGAAGCTTTCTTT	CATSRDSSYTEAFF
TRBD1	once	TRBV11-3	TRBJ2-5	TGTGCCAGCAGCTTAGGGGGGACAGAAGAGACCCAGTACTTC	CASSLGGTEETQYF
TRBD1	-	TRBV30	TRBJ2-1	TGTGCCTGGGACAGGGAACCTTACAATGAGCAGTTCTTC	CAWDREPYNEQFF
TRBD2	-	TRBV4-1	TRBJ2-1	TGCGCCAGCAGCCAAGGCGCCCGCGGTGGAGGCCTAGCGGGTAATGAGCAGTTCTTC	CASSQGARGGGLAGNEQFF
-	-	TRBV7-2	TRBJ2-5	TGTGCCAGCAGCTTAAGGGGGTGGGCCCAGTACTTC	CASSLRGWAQYF
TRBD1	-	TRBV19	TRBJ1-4	TGTGCCAGTAAGGGCCGCCATCGGAGTGGGACAGTTAATGAAAAACTGTTTTTT	CASKGRHRSGTVNEKLFF
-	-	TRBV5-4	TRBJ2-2	TGTGCCAGCAGCCTCTATGGAGGCATTTCCACCGGGGAGCTGTTTTTT	CASSLYGGISTGELFF
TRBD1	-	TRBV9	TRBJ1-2	TGTGCCAGCAGCACGGGGACAGGCGTTTATGGCTACACCTTC	CASSTGTGVYGYTF
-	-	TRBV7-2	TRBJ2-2	TGTGCCAGCAGCCCCACTGCCGGGGAGCTGTTTTTT	CASSPTAGELFF